The rows below give T cell receptor beta chains drawn from one sample of a study of blood T cell repertoires in COVID-19. Sequencing used immunoSEQ multiplex PCR; TCRdb keeps in-frame clones, though not all of them. The table lists roughly 160,000 clones, under 90% of them singletons. Sequencing used PBMCs or T cells enriched from blood (not recorded which). The receptors originated from a woman aged 55-75 years who had recovered from COVID-19. CDR3s include the opening cysteine and the closing phenylalanine or tryptophan. D genes are given only for firm matches. The listing skips clone size in some rows; elsewhere it reads once, few, many or a size class.

v_gene,d_gene,abundance,j_gene,CDR3nt,CDR3aa
TRBV5-6,NA,NA,TRBJ1-5,TGTGCCAGCAGCTTGGCCGCGTTGAATCAGCCCCAGCATTTT,CASSLAALNQPQHF
TRBV2,NA,NA,TRBJ1-6,TGTGCCAGCAGGGACAGCCCAAATTCACCCCTCCACTTT,CASRDSPNSPLHF
TRBV7-8,NA,NA,TRBJ1-4,TGTGCCAGCAGCGGTGGACGAAGGGGGACTAATGAAAAACTGTTTTTT,CASSGGRRGTNEKLFF
TRBV14,NA,NA,TRBJ2-7,TGTGCCAGCAGCCAAGATCTTGGGGGGGCGACAGTCTACGAGCAGTACTTC,CASSQDLGGATVYEQYF
TRBV18,NA,NA,TRBJ1-5,TGTGCCAGCTCACCACCAGCCGGAGGGCCCCAGCATTTT,CASSPPAGGPQHF
TRBV5-1,NA,few,TRBJ1-6,TGCGCCAGCAGCTCCCGGGACACGACGACCAATTCACCCCTCCACTTT,CASSSRDTTTNSPLHF
TRBV2,TRBD1,NA,TRBJ2-7,TGTGCCAGCAGTGGGGACAGGGGTTACGAGCAGTACTTC,CASSGDRGYEQYF
TRBV4-1,TRBD2,NA,TRBJ2-5,TGCGCCAGCAGCCAAGAAGTTTTAGCGGGGGGGCTAGAGGAGACCCAGTACTTC,CASSQEVLAGGLEETQYF
TRBV6-5,TRBD1,NA,TRBJ2-1,TGTGCCAGCAGCCCGGACAGGAGCTCCTACAATGAGCAGTTCTTC,CASSPDRSSYNEQFF
TRBV6-1,TRBD1,NA,TRBJ1-2,TGTGCCAGCAGTGAAACGGAGACAGGGACCTATGGCTACACCTTC,CASSETETGTYGYTF
TRBV7-8,NA,NA,TRBJ1-1,TGTGCCAGCAGCTCCTCGGTGAACACTGAAGCTTTCTTT,CASSSSVNTEAFF
TRBV6-5,NA,NA,TRBJ1-2,TGTGCCAGCAGTTACTCTAACAGGGCGGGCTATGGCTACACCTTC,CASSYSNRAGYGYTF
TRBV5-1,NA,few,TRBJ2-1,TGCGCCAGCAGCTACCCCGTGGACTACTCTACAAGAGTAAACAATGAGCAGTTCTTC,CASSYPVDYSTRVNNEQFF
TRBV6-2/TRBV6-3,TRBD1,NA,TRBJ2-7,TGTGCCAGCAGTTACGCAGCCGGGACAGGGGTCTACGAGCAGTACTTC,CASSYAAGTGVYEQYF
TRBV20-1,TRBD1,once,TRBJ2-1,TGCAGTGCAGGTACAGGGGACGCCCGGTTCTTC,CSAGTGDARFF
TRBV12-3/TRBV12-4,NA,NA,TRBJ2-4,TGTGCCAGCAGTTTTAAGGGGTTTTCCATTCAGTACTTC,CASSFKGFSIQYF
TRBV19,NA,once,TRBJ1-2,TGTGCCAGTAGTATCATACGGGTAGGGGATGGCTACACCTTC,CASSIIRVGDGYTF
TRBV24-1,NA,NA,TRBJ2-2,TGTGCCACCAGTGATTTTAATAAGAACACCGGGGAGCTGTTTTTT,CATSDFNKNTGELFF
TRBV10-3,TRBD1,few,TRBJ1-3,TGTGCCATCAGTGGGACAGGGCAGACTGGAAACACCATATATTTT,CAISGTGQTGNTIYF
TRBV4-1,NA,few,TRBJ2-1,TGCGCCAGCAGCCAAGAAAAGGCGGGCGCATACAATGAGCAGTTCTTC,CASSQEKAGAYNEQFF
TRBV24-1,TRBD1,NA,TRBJ2-2,TGTGCCACCAGTGATCTCCGGGACAGGGGAGCCGGGGAGCTGTTTTTT,CATSDLRDRGAGELFF
TRBV5-1,TRBD1,NA,TRBJ2-7,TGCGCCAGCAGCCCCGGGACAGGGGAAAGAGAGCAGTACTTC,CASSPGTGEREQYF
TRBV29-1,TRBD1,NA,TRBJ1-2,TGCAGCGTTGCGCGACCAGGGGGCGCGTCCTATGGCTACACCTTC,CSVARPGGASYGYTF
TRBV30,NA,few,TRBJ1-1,TGTGCCTGGACTCAGGGGCTCCCGGGCAACACTGAAGCTTTCTTT,CAWTQGLPGNTEAFF
TRBV5-1,NA,NA,TRBJ1-2,TGCGCCAGCAGCATTGGCGGGCTTGACTATGGCTACACCTTC,CASSIGGLDYGYTF
TRBV10-2,TRBD2,NA,TRBJ2-5,TGCGCCAGCAGTGCTAGCGGGGGGGCCGCAGAGACCCAGTACTTC,CASSASGGAAETQYF
TRBV5-5,NA,NA,TRBJ1-1,TGTGCCAGCAGCTTGCGGGGAAGCTCTGAAGCTTTCTTT,CASSLRGSSEAFF
TRBV7-2,TRBD1,NA,TRBJ2-4,TGTGCCAGCAGCTCTGGAGGGACAGGGAACATTCAGTACTTC,CASSSGGTGNIQYF
TRBV28,NA,NA,TRBJ1-4,TGTGCCAGCAACAATTATAATGAAAAACTGTTTTTT,CASNNYNEKLFF
TRBV4-1,TRBD1,NA,TRBJ2-2,TGCGCCAGCAGCCGGGGACAGGGTTACACCGGGGAGCTGTTTTTT,CASSRGQGYTGELFF
TRBV12-3/TRBV12-4,TRBD1,NA,TRBJ1-5,TGTGCCAGCAGTTTTGGACAGGGCGAGCCCCAGCATTTT,CASSFGQGEPQHF
TRBV18,TRBD1,few,TRBJ1-3,TGTGCCAGCTCAACAGGGGGCCTTCTTGGAAACACCATATATTTT,CASSTGGLLGNTIYF
TRBV7-9,NA,NA,TRBJ2-7,TGTGCCAGCAGCTTGGGACTTGCCGACGAGCAGTACTTC,CASSLGLADEQYF
TRBV6-5,NA,NA,TRBJ1-2,TGTGCCAGCATCCCCGACAGCAACTATGGCTACACCTTC,CASIPDSNYGYTF
TRBV19,NA,NA,TRBJ2-3,TGTGCCAGTAGTATAGTAGGTGCCGCGGATGGCACAGATACGCAGTATTTT,CASSIVGAADGTDTQYF
TRBV12-3/TRBV12-4,NA,NA,TRBJ1-3,TGTGCCAGCAGCCTCTCTGGAAACACCATATATTTT,CASSLSGNTIYF
TRBV2,TRBD1,NA,TRBJ2-5,TGTGCCACCTCGGACAGGGAAGAGACCCAGTACTTC,CATSDREETQYF
TRBV15,TRBD1,NA,TRBJ2-3,TGTGCCACCAGCCAGGGGGACCTCACAGATACGCAGTATTTT,CATSQGDLTDTQYF
TRBV2,TRBD2,few,TRBJ2-3,TGTGCCAGCAGTTCCCATGGGACTAGCGTCCGCACAGATACGCAGTATTTT,CASSSHGTSVRTDTQYF
TRBV12-2,NA,NA,TRBJ1-1,TGTGCAAGTCGCTCCATCGGGGAGGCGGTGGGCACTGAAGCTTTCTTT,CASRSIGEAVGTEAFF
TRBV30,TRBD2,NA,TRBJ2-3,TGTGCCTGGAGTGTATGGATCGGCGGGGGGGCAGATACCCTTACGTACGATACGCAGTATTTT,CAWSVWIGGGADTLTYDTQYF
TRBV27,NA,NA,TRBJ1-1,TGTGCCAGCAGTTTTCCGGGGAACACTGAAGCTTTCTTT,CASSFPGNTEAFF
TRBV15,TRBD1,few,TRBJ1-4,TGTGCCACCAGCAGAGCGAAAGGGACAGGCCTACCTGGACTGTTTTTT,CATSRAKGTGLPGLFF
TRBV19,NA,few,TRBJ1-6,TGTGCCAGGGGTGGGGGGTCCCAATCCTCCTATAATTCACCCCTCCACTTT,CARGGGSQSSYNSPLHF
TRBV5-1,TRBD2,NA,TRBJ2-3,TGCGCCAGCAGCTTGAGGAGCGGGACTAGCACAGATACGCAGTATTTT,CASSLRSGTSTDTQYF
TRBV30,TRBD1,few,TRBJ1-4,TGTGCCTGGAGGGGGACAGCACCCCAAGAAAAACTGTTTTTT,CAWRGTAPQEKLFF
TRBV20-1,NA,NA,TRBJ1-1,TGCAGTGCTAGAGCGCGGGCAGAAGCTTTCTTT,CSARARAEAFF
TRBV5-1,TRBD1,NA,TRBJ2-5,TGCGCCAGCAGCTTGCCCACAGGGGAAGAGACCCAGTACTTC,CASSLPTGEETQYF
TRBV6-1,NA,NA,TRBJ1-6,TGTGCCAGCAGTGAGGGGACATGGGATAATTCACCCCTCCACTTT,CASSEGTWDNSPLHF
TRBV27,TRBD1,NA,TRBJ1-6,TGTGCCAGCAGTTTCCCACCGGGACAGCCCAATTCACCCCTCCACTTT,CASSFPPGQPNSPLHF
TRBV24-1,NA,NA,TRBJ1-4,TGTGCCACCAGTGATGCGGGGATTAATGAAAAACTGTTTTTT,CATSDAGINEKLFF
TRBV19,TRBD2,NA,TRBJ2-2,TGTGCCAGTAGTATGTCGCTAGCGGGAGCCGGGGAGCTGTTTTTT,CASSMSLAGAGELFF
TRBV21-1,NA,NA,TRBJ2-7,TGTGCCAGCAGCCCCCTGCGGCAGGGGGTCTACGAGCAGTACTTC,CASSPLRQGVYEQYF
TRBV14,TRBD1,NA,TRBJ1-2,TGTGCCAGCAGCCATTTAACAGGGGGAGCGACTAACTATGGCTACACCTTC,CASSHLTGGATNYGYTF